These 9 T cell receptor beta chains came from one sample sequenced in a study of OX40 agonist ivuxolimab in advanced cancers. The method was immunoSEQ multiplex PCR; TCRdb's version includes in-frame clones alone and lacks a portion of them. The table records some 15,000 clones, more than 80% of them present only once. This specimen was CD4+ or CD8+ T cells sorted from blood, taken in a trial of the OX40 agonist ivuxolimab. The receptors here all came from an adult with an advanced solid tumor such as melanoma, head and neck, liver or kidney cancer.

The gene calls are TRBV28 and TRBJ1-1; 7 bases match TRBD1. Per germline, CDR1 MDHEN and CDR2 SYDVKM. The V and J ends lost 5 bases and 0 bases, in that order; junction bases with no gene match: 6. The length of the CDR3 is 15 residues. CDR3 nucleotides: TGTGCCAGCAGTACTCCCGGGACAGTGAACACTGAAGCTTTCTTT. As protein: CASSTPGTVNTEAFF.

The rearrangement joins TRBV19 to TRBJ2-2; tentatively, D is TRBD1 (6 bases). CDR1 LNHDA and CDR2 SQIVND come from the germline V gene (reference sequence). The CDR3 extends over 15 amino acids. The ends were cut back, 5 bases at V and 4 bases at J, with 14 bases in the middle. CDR3 loop: CASSEDSRSTGELFF. DNA of the CDR3: TGTGCCAGTAGTGAGGACAGCCGTTCCACCGGGGAGCTGTTTTTT.

This chain uses TRBV4-2 with TRBJ2-5; no firm D call. V was pared by 0 bases and J by 4 bases, with 15 bases between. Germline V gene data show CDR1 as LGHNA and CDR2 as YNFKEQ. The CDR3 spans 16 residues. CDR3 residues: CASSQDVVTLGETQYF. In nucleotides, the CDR3 is TGTGCCAGCAGCCAAGATGTAGTCACGTTAGGAGAGACCCAGTACTTC.

The chain links TRBV11-3 to TRBJ2-1; 8 bases align to TRBD1. The V gene's germline CDR1 is SGHNT and CDR2 YENEEA. The CDR3 is made up of 15 amino acids. The V gene end was trimmed by 5 bases and the J gene end by 4 bases; junction bases not matched to a gene: 7. CDR3 nucleotides: TGTGCCAGCAGCCCCAAGGACAGGGATTACAATGAGCAGTTCTTC. Translated, it gives CASSPKDRDYNEQFF.

In its sample, this clone was seen once. CDR3 DNA: TGTGCCAGCAGCGTAGGGGGAGGCGGAGCTTTCAATGAGCAGTTCTTC. Protein: CASSVGGGGAFNEQFF. J is TRBJ2-1 and V is TRBV9; D might be TRBD2 (6 bases). The CDR3 runs 16 residues. From germline, CDR1 is SGDLS and CDR2 YYNGEE. Trimming shortened V by 0 bases and J by 6 bases, and 16 bases separated the two germline ends. The full variable domain, in which reference TRBV9 and TRBJ2-1 provide the parts outside the CDR3, is DSGVTQTPKHLITATGQRVTLRCSPRSGDLSVYWYQQSLDQGLQFLIQYYNGEERAKGNILERFSAQQFPDLHSELNLSSLELGDSALYFCASSVGGGGAFNEQFFGPGTRLTVL.

The chain joins TRBV28 to TRBJ2-7, with 7 bases aligning to TRBD1. V lost 6 bases, J lost 2 bases, and 10 bases stayed unmatched. The CDR3 extends over 15 amino acids. CDR1 MDHEN and CDR2 SYDVKM come from the germline V gene. The CDR3 DNA reads as TGTGCCAGCAGCCGCTGGGACAGCCAGACCTACGAGCAGTACTTC. It codes for CASSRWDSQTYEQYF.

The rearrangement uses TRBV4-1 and TRBJ1-5; D uncertain. Germline CDR1 reads MGHRA; CDR2 reads YSYEKL. The V end was cut by 1 base, the J end by 2 bases, with 9 bases between. The CDR3 spans 15 residues. CDR3 amino acids: CASSQGPGGNQPQHF. CDR3 nucleotides: TGCGCCAGCAGCCAAGGGCCTGGGGGCAATCAGCCCCAGCATTTT.

This chain uses TRBV2 with TRBJ2-3; the D gene could be TRBD1 or TRBD2 (5 bases each). CDR1 is SNHLY, CDR2 FYNNEI, per germline. V was cut by 2 bases and J by 0 bases, with 12 bases left in between. This CDR3 has 16 residues. CDR3 in amino acids: CASSEWGFSSTDTQYF. The DNA for the CDR3 is TGTGCCAGCAGTGAATGGGGGTTCAGTAGCACAGATACGCAGTATTTT.

The V gene is TRBV4-1, the J gene TRBJ2-7; weak D call: TRBD1 (6 bases). The CDR3 length is 15 residues. CDR1 and CDR2 from the germline V gene are MGHRA and YSYEKL. Trimming stripped 4 bases from V and 3 bases from J, with 16 bases between. For the CDR3, the DNA is TGCGCCAGCAGCCCGATAAAAAAACAGGGCTACGAGCAGTACTTC. Translating gives CASSPIKKQGYEQYF.